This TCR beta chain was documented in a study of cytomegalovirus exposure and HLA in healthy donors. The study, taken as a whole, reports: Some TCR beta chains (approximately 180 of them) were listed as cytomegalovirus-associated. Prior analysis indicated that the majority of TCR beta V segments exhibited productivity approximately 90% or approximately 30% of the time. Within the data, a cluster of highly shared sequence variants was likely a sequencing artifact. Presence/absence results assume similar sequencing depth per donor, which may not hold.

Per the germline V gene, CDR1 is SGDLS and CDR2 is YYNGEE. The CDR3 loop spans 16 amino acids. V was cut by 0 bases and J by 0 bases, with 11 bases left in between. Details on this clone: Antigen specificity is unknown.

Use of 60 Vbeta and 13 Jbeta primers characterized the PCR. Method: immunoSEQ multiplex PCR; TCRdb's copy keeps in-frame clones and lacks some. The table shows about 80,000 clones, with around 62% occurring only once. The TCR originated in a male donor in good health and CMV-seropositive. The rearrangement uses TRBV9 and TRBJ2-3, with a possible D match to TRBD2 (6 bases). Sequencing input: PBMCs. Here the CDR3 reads CASSVDWGTSTDTQYF. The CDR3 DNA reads TGTGCCAGCAGCGTAGATTGGGGGACTAGCACAGATACGCAGTATTTT.